Listed below are T cell receptor beta chains from one sample, sequenced in a study of identical twins. TCRdb itself ran the 5' RACE reads through MiXCR, one entry per CDR3 protein. The sample contains 250,000 to 300,000 distinct CDR3 sequences, roughly 10% of which appear only once. The same data also went into a second study, on yellow fever vaccine responses in identical twins.

Sequenced input: CD8+ T cells sorted from blood. The receptors were sampled from a woman between 18 and 30 years old in good health. The CDR3 runs from the conserved cysteine through the conserved F or W. Fields, in order: CDR3 DNA, CDR3 protein, D gene, V gene, J gene, CDR3 length, clone size. A D gene is named only where the DNA matches it firmly. A clone size is listed for some rows: how often the clone was seen (once, few, many), or a class if it is expanded.

DNA: TGTGCCAGCAGCTCCGGGACACTAAGCTCCTACGAGCAGTACTTC; CDR3: CASSSGTLSSYEQYF; D: -; V: TRBV7-9; J: TRBJ2-7; length: 15; size: -
DNA: TGTGCCTCACTCGGGGGAGAGACCCAGTACTTC; CDR3: CASLGGETQYF; D: -; V: TRBV30; J: TRBJ2-5; length: 11; size: many
DNA: TGTGCCACCAGAAGGCAAGCGGGACTGGTCGGGGAGCTGTTTTTT; CDR3: CATRRQAGLVGELFF; D: TRBD2; V: TRBV15; J: TRBJ2-2; length: 15; size: once
DNA: TGTGCCAGCAGCCAAGGGGAGGAGGGAAGAATCCTGGGGCAGTACTTC; CDR3: CASSQGEEGRILGQYF; D: -; V: TRBV4-2; J: TRBJ2-7; length: 16; size: -
DNA: TGTGCCAGTAGTATGATGGTGGGGAGCACCGGGGAGCTGTTTTTT; CDR3: CASSMMVGSTGELFF; D: -; V: TRBV19; J: TRBJ2-2; length: 15; size: -
DNA: TGCGCCAGCAGGGATAGAAGGACAGATACGCAGTATTTT; CDR3: CASRDRRTDTQYF; D: -; V: TRBV5-1; J: TRBJ2-3; length: 13; size: many
DNA: TGCGCCAGCAGCTTGGGGCCTCCTGCCTACGAGCAGTACTTC; CDR3: CASSLGPPAYEQYF; D: -; V: TRBV5-1; J: TRBJ2-7; length: 14; size: -
DNA: TGCGCCAGCAGCCTCGCCAGAAGCACAGATACGCAGTATTTT; CDR3: CASSLARSTDTQYF; D: -; V: TRBV10-1; J: TRBJ2-3; length: 14; size: -
DNA: TGTGCCAGCGGCTCGGGGGGCGCCTACAATGAGCAGTTCTTC; CDR3: CASGSGGAYNEQFF; D: -; V: TRBV2; J: TRBJ2-1; length: 14; size: many
DNA: TGTGCCAGCAGCACAATCGTCCGGACAGCCACCTACGAGCAGTACTTC; CDR3: CASSTIVRTATYEQYF; D: -; V: TRBV28; J: TRBJ2-7; length: 16; size: -
DNA: TGTGCCAGCTCACCATCAGCGACTAGCGGGAGGGTAATGGATGAGCAGTTCTTC; CDR3: CASSPSATSGRVMDEQFF; D: TRBD2; V: TRBV18; J: TRBJ2-1; length: 18; size: few
DNA: TGCAGTGCTAGACGGCCGACAGGCACAGATACGCAGTATTTT; CDR3: CSARRPTGTDTQYF; D: -; V: TRBV20-1; J: TRBJ2-3; length: 14; size: -
DNA: TGTGCCAGCAGTTACAACCCTTACGGACAGGGGGTTTGGTACGAGCAGTACTTC; CDR3: CASSYNPYGQGVWYEQYF; D: TRBD1; V: TRBV6-2/TRBV6-3; J: TRBJ2-7; length: 18; size: few
DNA: TGTGCCAGCTTAGGGCGAGCGGGAGGGCGCCCGGGAGGAAAAGAGACCCAGTACTTC; CDR3: CASLGRAGGRPGGKETQYF; D: TRBD2; V: TRBV11-2; J: TRBJ2-5; length: 19; size: few
DNA: TGTGCCAGCAGTTCAGGGGGCAAAGAGACCCAGTACTTC; CDR3: CASSSGGKETQYF; D: TRBD1; V: TRBV7-8; J: TRBJ2-5; length: 13; size: -
DNA: TGTGCCAGCGGTCCATGGCTAGCGGGAGGTTCAGATACGCAGTATTTT; CDR3: CASGPWLAGGSDTQYF; D: TRBD2; V: TRBV12-3/TRBV12-4; J: TRBJ2-3; length: 16; size: once
DNA: TGTGCCATCGGGACAGGGAGTATCGGGGAGCTGTTTTTT; CDR3: CAIGTGSIGELFF; D: TRBD1; V: TRBV12-3/TRBV12-4; J: TRBJ2-2; length: 13; size: -
DNA: TGTGCCAGCAGCCAGTGGGCAGGGGGTGAGCAGTACTTC; CDR3: CASSQWAGGEQYF; D: TRBD1; V: TRBV4-2; J: TRBJ2-7; length: 13; size: -
DNA: TGTGCCAGCAGTTCGTACGGAGAATCTGGACTTTCCTACGAGCAGTACTTC; CDR3: CASSSYGESGLSYEQYF; D: -; V: TRBV6-5; J: TRBJ2-7; length: 17; size: -
DNA: TGCTGTGCTAGAGATCTCTACCTAGCGGGGTCTAGCACAGATACGCAGTATTTT; CDR3: CCARDLYLAGSSTDTQYF; D: TRBD2; V: TRBV20-1; J: TRBJ2-3; length: 18; size: few
DNA: TGTGCCAGCAGCGTAGCCGGGGGACCCTACAATGAGCAGTTCTTC; CDR3: CASSVAGGPYNEQFF; D: -; V: TRBV9; J: TRBJ2-1; length: 15; size: -
DNA: TGCAGCGTTGTTCGGGAGAACACCATATATTTT; CDR3: CSVVRENTIYF; D: -; V: TRBV29-1; J: TRBJ1-3; length: 11; size: many
DNA: TGTGCCAGCAGCCCGTCGGTAGAGCAGTACTTC; CDR3: CASSPSVEQYF; D: -; V: TRBV11-2; J: TRBJ2-7; length: 11; size: few
DNA: TGTGCCAGCAGTGGACGAGGACAGGGGGGCACCGGGGAGCTGTTTTTT; CDR3: CASSGRGQGGTGELFF; D: TRBD1; V: TRBV12-3/TRBV12-4; J: TRBJ2-2; length: 16; size: many
DNA: TGCGCCAGCAGCCAGACCTATCTGGGCTCCTACAATGAGCAGTTCTTC; CDR3: CASSQTYLGSYNEQFF; D: -; V: TRBV4-3; J: TRBJ2-1; length: 16; size: few
DNA: TGTGCCAGCAGCCAAGATCCCGGGAGGCCCCCAGATACGCAGTATTTT; CDR3: CASSQDPGRPPDTQYF; D: TRBD2; V: TRBV3-1; J: TRBJ2-3; length: 16; size: many
DNA: TGTGCCAGCAGCCCCCCACCGGGAGGGCCGGGCGAGCAGTACTTC; CDR3: CASSPPPGGPGEQYF; D: TRBD2; V: TRBV4-2; J: TRBJ2-7; length: 15; size: -
DNA: TGTGCCAGCACCCTAACCACAGGGGGGAGCCAGCCCCAGCATTTT; CDR3: CASTLTTGGSQPQHF; D: TRBD1; V: TRBV28; J: TRBJ1-5; length: 15; size: many
DNA: TGCGCCAGCAGCCTACAGGGGAACACTGAAGCTTTCTTT; CDR3: CASSLQGNTEAFF; D: -; V: TRBV4-1; J: TRBJ1-1; length: 13; size: many
DNA: TGTGCCAGCAGTCCACTCAGGGGGGCTAGCGGGGTTGCGGGAGAGACCCAGTACTTC; CDR3: CASSPLRGASGVAGETQYF; D: TRBD2; V: TRBV27; J: TRBJ2-5; length: 19; size: many
DNA: TGTGCCGGAGGGGACCACTCCTACAATGAGCAGTTCTTC; CDR3: CAGGDHSYNEQFF; D: -; V: TRBV7-9; J: TRBJ2-1; length: 13; size: few